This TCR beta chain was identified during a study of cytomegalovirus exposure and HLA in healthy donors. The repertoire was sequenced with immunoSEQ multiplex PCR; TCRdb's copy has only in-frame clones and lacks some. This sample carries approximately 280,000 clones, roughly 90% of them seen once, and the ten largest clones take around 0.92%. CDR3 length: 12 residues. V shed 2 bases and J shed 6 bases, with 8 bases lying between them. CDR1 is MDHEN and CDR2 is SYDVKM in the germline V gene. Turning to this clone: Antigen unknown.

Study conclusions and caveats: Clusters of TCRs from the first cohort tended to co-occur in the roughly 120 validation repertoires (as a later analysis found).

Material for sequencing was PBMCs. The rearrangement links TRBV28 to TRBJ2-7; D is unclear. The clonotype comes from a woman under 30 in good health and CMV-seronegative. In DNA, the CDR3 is TGTGCCAGCAGTTTAATCGCCGGCGAGCAGTACTTC. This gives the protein CASSLIAGEQYF.